Listed here are 6 T cell receptor beta chains from one sample, sequenced in a study of shared clonotypes between healthy human individuals. The data were produced by immunoSEQ multiplex PCR, yet TCRdb's version contains in-frame clones alone and is incomplete. The sample includes some 2,000,000 clones, approximately 94% of them seen just once. The specimen sequenced was naive CD4+ T cells sorted from blood. As to subset: CD45RA+ positively selected. The receptors were gathered from a man between 18 and 29 years old in good health.

This chain joins TRBV5-1 and TRBJ1-1, with D perhaps matching TRBD1 (6 bases). Germline V gives CDR1 SGHRS, CDR2 YFSETQ. This CDR3 region has 16 residues. Trimming removed 0 bases from V and 0 bases from J, with 12 bases in between. The CDR3 DNA sequence: TGCGCCAGCAGCTTGGGAATACAGGGAATGAACACTGAAGCTTTCTTT. As protein: CASSLGIQGMNTEAFF.

The rearrangement uses TRBV7-8 and TRBJ2-7; the D call may be TRBD1 or TRBD2 (6 bases each). The CDR3 totals 15 residues. The germline V gene has CDR1 SGHVS and CDR2 FQNEAQ. V was clipped by 1 base and J by 6 bases, with 16 bases between them. CDR3 sequence (DNA): TGTGCCAGCAGCTTAGTCGGGGGCCGTACTTCCGAGCAGTACTTC. Protein sequence: CASSLVGGRTSEQYF.

The chain links TRBV5-1 to TRBJ1-6; the D gene is possibly TRBD1 (5 bases). Germline values: CDR1 SGHRS, CDR2 YFSETQ. V was trimmed by 7 bases and J by 7 bases, leaving 15 bases between them. CDR3 length: 14 amino acids. The CDR3 nucleotides are TGCGCCAGCGGAGAGGGACGGGGAAATTCACCCCTCCACTTT. Residues: CASGEGRGNSPLHF.

J is TRBJ2-3 and V is TRBV7-9; D is possibly TRBD2 (5 bases). The V gene lost 1 base and the J gene lost 4 bases, with 9 bases spanning the gap. Looked up from germline, CDR1 is SEHNR and CDR2 is FQNEAQ (reference sequence). The CDR3 length is 14 residues. The CDR3, as DNA: TGTGCCAGCAGCTTAGGACCAGCGGCAGATACGCAGTATTTT. This translates into CASSLGPAADTQYF.

The V gene is TRBV19, the J gene TRBJ2-2, with 8 bases matching TRBD1. The V and J ends lost 7 bases and 4 bases, in that order; junction bases with no gene match: 5. The CDR3 runs 14 residues. The germline V gene has CDR1 LNHDA and CDR2 SQIVND (reference sequence). The CDR3 DNA is TGTGCCAGTACCGGGACAGGAACCACCGGGGAGCTGTTTTTT. It translates to CASTGTGTTGELFF.

V is TRBV6-5 and J is TRBJ1-1; no reliable D call. V was cut by 0 bases and J by 6 bases, with 14 bases left in between. Germline V gene lookup returns CDR1 MNHEY and CDR2 SVGAGI. The length of the CDR3 is 15 residues. In DNA form, the CDR3 reads TGTGCCAGCAGTTACTCGATGGTCCGGGAGGCTGAAGCTTTCTTT. Translated: CASSYSMVREAEAFF.